Reported below is one T cell receptor beta chain. Profiled with immunoSEQ multiplex PCR; TCRdb holds only in-frame clones, not every one. The sample has 53,000 or so clones, around 83% seen once. Germline-derived CDR1 and CDR2 are MNHEY and SVGAGI. This CDR3 has 15 amino acids. The trim removed 6 bases at V and 1 base at J, leaving 8 bases unmatched. The data were taken from a study of blood T cell repertoires in COVID-19. The overall study: Nucleic acid was either cDNA or gDNA, and it came from T cells, B-cell-depleted T cells, or PBMCs.

The chain is built from TRBV6-5 and TRBJ2-7; 8 bases agree with TRBD2. The TCR sequence derives from a man between 65 and 85 years old with active COVID-19. Sequencing was performed on peripheral blood. The CDR3 DNA is TGTGCCAGCAGCCTCTTCGGGGGGGTATCCTACGAGCAGTACTTC. Its translation: CASSLFGGVSYEQYF.